A selection of T cell receptor beta chains follows, all from one sample in a study of sequential checkpoint blockade in melanoma. Profiling relied on immunoSEQ multiplex PCR, and the TCRdb table lists in-frame clones only, not all of them. The sample holds over 10,000 clones; about 21% are singletons and the top ten take around 6.8%. Material: tumor tissue (inferred from file names), obtained from a patient given nivolumab and ipilimumab in sequence. The origin of the receptors is a human donor with melanoma. Both conserved end residues are part of each CDR3. D genes are given only for firm matches. Only some rows state a clone size, as once, few, many or a class for expanded clones.

TRBV9	-	few	TRBJ2-1	TGTGCCAGCAGCTTTGTACGGAATGAGCAGTTCTTC	CASSFVRNEQFF
TRBV11-3	-	many	TRBJ1-5	TGTGCCAGCAGCCCCTTCATGAGTAATCAGCCCCAGCATTTT	CASSPFMSNQPQHF
TRBV18	TRBD2	-	TRBJ2-2	TGTGCCAGCTCATCCCGGACTAGCGGGGTGCGTGTCGGGGAGCTGTTTTTT	CASSSRTSGVRVGELFF
TRBV11-3	TRBD1	-	TRBJ1-1	TGTGCCAGCAGCCGCGGACAGGGGGCTTGGGCGAACACTGAAGCTTTCTTT	CASSRGQGAWANTEAFF
TRBV11-3	-	few	TRBJ1-3	TGTGCCAGCAGCTTGTTTCTGGCGGGAGGAAACACCATATATTTT	CASSLFLAGGNTIYF
TRBV4-1	-	few	TRBJ1-1	TGCGCCAGCAGCCAAGCAGTAGGTTTTGAAGCTTTCTTT	CASSQAVGFEAFF
TRBV9	-	many	TRBJ1-2	TGTGCCAGCAGTGAAGGGAGGCAGAACGATGGCTACACCTTC	CASSEGRQNDGYTF
TRBV9	-	-	TRBJ1-4	TGTGCCGGAATGGGGGCTAATGAAAAACTGTTTTTT	CAGMGANEKLFF
TRBV6-8	TRBD1	few	TRBJ1-2	TGTGCCAGCATCGACAGGGGGTCGGGCTACACCTTC	CASIDRGSGYTF
TRBV4-1	-	few	TRBJ1-6	TGCGCCAGCAGCCAAACGGGCGACTCACCCCTCCACTTT	CASSQTGDSPLHF
TRBV27	-	-	TRBJ1-5	TGTGCCAGCAGTTTCCAGGGGCGAGGGAATCAGCCCCAGCATTTT	CASSFQGRGNQPQHF
TRBV11-3	TRBD2	many	TRBJ2-7	TGTGCCAGCAGCCCCGCGGGAGGTCCTACCTACGAGCAGTACTTC	CASSPAGGPTYEQYF
TRBV9	TRBD1	few	TRBJ1-3	TGTGCCAGCAGCACCGACAGGGGGCTTGGAAACACCATATATTTT	CASSTDRGLGNTIYF
TRBV19	TRBD1	-	TRBJ2-7	TGTGCCCCCGGGGACAGGGGGCCCTCCTACGAGCAGTACTTC	CAPGDRGPSYEQYF
TRBV9	-	medium-sized	TRBJ2-2	TGTGCCAGCAGCCCGAGGGGCCTAAACACCGGGGAGCTGTTTTTT	CASSPRGLNTGELFF
TRBV28	-	few	TRBJ1-5	TGTGCCAGCAGTTTAGTAGGGAGCAATCAGCCCCAGCATTTT	CASSLVGSNQPQHF
TRBV4-1	-	few	TRBJ1-4	TGCGCCAGCAGCCATGGAGCGATTATACAGGGTGCAACTAATGAAAAACTGTTTTTT	CASSHGAIIQGATNEKLFF
TRBV11-3	-	few	TRBJ1-2	TGTGCCAGCAGCACGAACCCCGAATCCTATGGCTACACCTTC	CASSTNPESYGYTF
TRBV4-1	TRBD1	-	TRBJ1-4	TGCGCCAGCAGCCGCCTACCAAGGGAACAGGGGCTTAATGAAAAACTGTTTTTT	CASSRLPREQGLNEKLFF
TRBV28	-	few	TRBJ1-5	TGTGCCGGAGCCCCGCGGGGCGGCGACCAGCCCCAGCATTTT	CAGAPRGGDQPQHF
TRBV6-8	TRBD2	few	TRBJ2-1	TGTGCCAGCAGTGCCAAACTAGCGGGGGGGCTTGATGAGCAGTTCTTC	CASSAKLAGGLDEQFF
TRBV4-1	-	few	TRBJ2-3	TGCGCCAGCAGCCAAGGTACTCTATCAGATACGCAGTATTTT	CASSQGTLSDTQYF
TRBV4-1	-	-	TRBJ2-7	TGCGCCAGCAGCCAAGATGAAGGGACCCTCTACGAGCAGTACTTC	CASSQDEGTLYEQYF
TRBV28	-	few	TRBJ2-7	TGTGCCAGCAGTTTAATTTCCAGGGATGGCGAGCAGTACTTC	CASSLISRDGEQYF
TRBV23-1	-	few	TRBJ2-7	TGCGCCAGCAGTAGCGGACCTTCCTACGAGCAGTACTTC	CASSSGPSYEQYF
TRBV6-8	TRBD2	medium-sized	TRBJ2-2	TGTGCCAGCAGCCCCGGGGGTAGCGGGGGAAACACCGGGGAGCTGTTTTTT	CASSPGGSGGNTGELFF
TRBV6-8	-	-	TRBJ1-5	TGTGCCAGCATAGAGCATGTGGATCAGCCCCAGCATTTT	CASIEHVDQPQHF
TRBV11-3	TRBD1	many	TRBJ2-7	TGTGCCAGCAGCCCGGGACAGGGAGCCTCCTACGAGCAGTACTTC	CASSPGQGASYEQYF
TRBV7-7	TRBD2	-	TRBJ2-2	TGTGCCAGCAGCTTGAGAGGCGGGAGCCGGACCGGGGAGCTGTTTTTT	CASSLRGGSRTGELFF
TRBV6-8	-	few	TRBJ1-1	TGTGCCAGCAGTTACAGTAGGGAGGGGAACACTGAAGCTTTCTTT	CASSYSREGNTEAFF
TRBV6-8	-	few	TRBJ2-7	TGTGCCAGCAGTTACTCGCCCAGAGCCCACGAGCAGTACTTC	CASSYSPRAHEQYF
TRBV5-1	-	-	TRBJ2-1	TGCGCCAGCAGCTTGGTGGCGAGCTCCTACAATGAGCAGTTCTTC	CASSLVASSYNEQFF
TRBV5-1	-	-	TRBJ2-1	TGCGCCAGCAGCTTGGTTGCCGGGACCTACAATGAGCAGTTCTTC	CASSLVAGTYNEQFF
TRBV19	-	-	TRBJ1-3	TGTGCCAGTAGTATCCACAGGATCCGCTCTGGAAACACCATATATTTT	CASSIHRIRSGNTIYF
TRBV19	-	-	TRBJ1-1	TGTGCCAGTATCCAGGACGGGAACACTGAAGCTTTCTTT	CASIQDGNTEAFF
TRBV7-6	-	few	TRBJ2-1	TGTGCTAGCAGCTTAGCGAGGCAGGGGTATGAGCAGTTCTTC	CASSLARQGYEQFF
TRBV11-3	TRBD1	many	TRBJ1-1	TGTGCCAGCAGCTTAGGACGCCCCGGGACAGGGGCCGCCGGCGTCACTGAAGCTTTCTTT	CASSLGRPGTGAAGVTEAFF
TRBV5-1	-	-	TRBJ1-4	TGCGCCAGCAGCTTGGGAGGGCTTGCAACTAATGAAAAACTGTTTTTT	CASSLGGLATNEKLFF
TRBV6-8	-	-	TRBJ1-5	TGTGCCAGCAGACGCTCGGGAGAAGGGGCCAATCAGCCCCAGCATTTT	CASRRSGEGANQPQHF
TRBV19	-	few	TRBJ1-5	TGTGCCAGTAGCATATCCCCGTATAGCAATCAGCCCCAGCATTTT	CASSISPYSNQPQHF
TRBV5-1	-	few	TRBJ2-5	TGCGCCAGCAGCTTGGGTTCCGTCGGGGTCCAAGAGACCCAGTACTTC	CASSLGSVGVQETQYF
TRBV15	TRBD1	-	TRBJ2-1	TGTGCCACCAGCAGAGATTCGACAGGGGGCGGTTTTTACAATGAGCAGTTCTTC	CATSRDSTGGGFYNEQFF
TRBV1	-	-	TRBJ2-1	TGCGCCAGCAGCGTCCAGCCCCCGGGCGGGAGCTGGGCCAATGAGCAGTTCTTC	CASSVQPPGGSWANEQFF
TRBV2	TRBD2	few	TRBJ2-5	TGTGCCAGCAGTGACGGAGAGGGGCGGGAGCCTCAGAAGACCCAGTACTTC	CASSDGEGREPQKTQYF
TRBV25-1	-	once	TRBJ1-4	TGTGCCAGCAGTCCGGCGGCAGGGAGGCAATTAGGGGAAAAACTGTTTTTT	CASSPAAGRQLGEKLFF
TRBV6-8	-	few	TRBJ2-7	TGTGCCAGCCATTTACAGGGTCCCTACGAGCAGTACTTC	CASHLQGPYEQYF
TRBV6-8	-	-	TRBJ1-1	TGTGCCAGCAGTTACTCGAGTTCGGGAGGGACAACTTCGGCTTTCTTT	CASSYSSSGGTTSAFF
TRBV12-5	-	medium-sized	TRBJ1-1	TGTGCTAGTGGTTCCTCAACATTGAACACTGAAGCTTTCTTT	CASGSSTLNTEAFF
TRBV29-1	TRBD1	-	TRBJ1-2	TGCAGCGTCCGGACAGGGGGAAGCTATGGCTACACCTTC	CSVRTGGSYGYTF